The rows below give T cell receptor beta chains drawn from one sample of a study of OX40 agonist ivuxolimab in advanced cancers. Generated by immunoSEQ multiplex PCR, the TCRdb table keeps only in-frame clones and is missing some. The table has about 58,000 clones, 91% seen once. Sequencing used CD4+ or CD8+ T cells sorted from blood, obtained in a trial of the OX40 agonist ivuxolimab. The receptors derive from an adult with an advanced solid tumor such as melanoma, head and neck, liver or kidney cancer. Both conserved end residues are part of each CDR3. D genes are given only for firm matches. Size tells how often a clone was seen (once, few, many) or the class of an expanded clone, and some rows leave it out.

J gene	CDR3 length	D gene	V gene	clone size	CDR3 DNA	CDR3 protein
TRBJ2-7	13	.	TRBV19	.	TGTGCCAGTAGTATCTCAGTCGCCTACGAGCAGTACTTC	CASSISVAYEQYF
TRBJ2-5	16	.	TRBV7-8	.	TGTGCCAGCAGCACTCACAAGGAGGTGACCGAAGAGACCCAGTACTTC	CASSTHKEVTEETQYF
TRBJ2-7	12	.	TRBV28	.	TGTGCCAGCGGGCCTAAGGCCTACGAGCAGTACTTC	CASGPKAYEQYF
TRBJ1-4	14	.	TRBV5-5	.	TGTGCCAGCAGGTTAGATCTGGGGCATGAAAAACTGTTTTTT	CASRLDLGHEKLFF
TRBJ2-6	15	.	TRBV5-4	.	TGTGCCAGCAGCGATCCTGCCTCTGGGGCCAACGTCCTGACTTTC	CASSDPASGANVLTF
TRBJ1-3	14	TRBD1	TRBV27	.	TGTGCCAGCAGTACGACAGGGGGAGGAAACACCATATATTTT	CASSTTGGGNTIYF
TRBJ1-2	14	TRBD1	TRBV2	medium-sized	TGTGCCAGCAGTGGGACAGGGGTTTCGACTGGCTACACCTTC	CASSGTGVSTGYTF
TRBJ1-2	11	.	TRBV13	.	TGTGCCAGCAGTTTAGGGGCTGGCTACACCTTC	CASSLGAGYTF
TRBJ2-7	14	TRBD1	TRBV4-1	.	TGCGCCAGCAGCCAGCGGACAGGTGTCTACGAGCAGTACTTC	CASSQRTGVYEQYF
TRBJ2-3	13	TRBD2	TRBV6-4	.	TGTGCCAGCAGCCACGGGAGGACAGATACGCAGTATTTT	CASSHGRTDTQYF
TRBJ2-5	16	.	TRBV7-9	.	TGTGCCAGCAGACCAGACGCCGGCAAGGGACAAGAGACCCAGTACTTC	CASRPDAGKGQETQYF
TRBJ2-5	13	.	TRBV7-9	.	TGTGCCAGCACCGCGACAGATCAAGAGACCCAGTACTTC	CASTATDQETQYF
TRBJ1-2	13	.	TRBV28	.	TGTGCCAGCAGGGGCGGAGCTAACTATGGCTACACCTTC	CASRGGANYGYTF
TRBJ1-1	14	.	TRBV28	.	TGTGCCAGCAGTTTAGGACTCAAGAACACTGAAGCTTTCTTT	CASSLGLKNTEAFF
TRBJ1-3	14	.	TRBV7-2	.	TGTGCCAGCAGTATACAGGGAGCGGGAAACACCATATATTTT	CASSIQGAGNTIYF
TRBJ2-1	16	.	TRBV7-9	.	TGTGCCAGCAGCACAACACGCTTAGTTTCCTACAATGAGCAGTTCTTC	CASSTTRLVSYNEQFF
TRBJ2-1	16	TRBD2	TRBV7-6	.	TGTGCCAGCAGCTTAAATTTCGGACTAGCCTACAATGAGCAGTTCTTC	CASSLNFGLAYNEQFF
TRBJ2-7	13	.	TRBV7-9	.	TGTGCCAGCAGCCCACCAGGGTCCTACGAGCAGTACTTC	CASSPPGSYEQYF
TRBJ2-7	15	TRBD1	TRBV4-1	once	TGCGCCAGCAGCCAGCCGGGACAGGGGACCTACGAGCAGTACTTC	CASSQPGQGTYEQYF
TRBJ2-7	13	.	TRBV28	.	TGTGCCAGCAGTTTAGGAGGTACGGTCGAGCAGTACTTC	CASSLGGTVEQYF